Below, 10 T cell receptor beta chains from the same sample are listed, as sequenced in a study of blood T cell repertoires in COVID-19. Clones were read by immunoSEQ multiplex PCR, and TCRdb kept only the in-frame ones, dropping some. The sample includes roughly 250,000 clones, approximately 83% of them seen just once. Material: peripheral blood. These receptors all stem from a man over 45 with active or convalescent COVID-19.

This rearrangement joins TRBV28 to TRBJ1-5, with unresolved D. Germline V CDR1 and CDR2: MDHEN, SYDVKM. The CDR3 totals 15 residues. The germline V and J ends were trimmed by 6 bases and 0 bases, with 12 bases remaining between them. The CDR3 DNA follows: TGTGCCAGCAGGGCTCAGTCGAATAGCAATCAGCCCCAGCATTTT. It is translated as CASRAQSNSNQPQHF.

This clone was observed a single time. The CDR3 loop reads CASSLGGVSNQPQHF. The CDR3 region has the DNA TGTGCCAGCAGTTTAGGCGGGGTGAGCAATCAGCCCCAGCATTTT. This sequence joins TRBV28 and TRBJ1-5; D call uncertain. Germline CDR1 is MDHEN and CDR2 is SYDVKM. Trimming pared 2 bases from V and 1 base from J, leaving 9 bases between. The CDR3 is made up of 15 amino acids.

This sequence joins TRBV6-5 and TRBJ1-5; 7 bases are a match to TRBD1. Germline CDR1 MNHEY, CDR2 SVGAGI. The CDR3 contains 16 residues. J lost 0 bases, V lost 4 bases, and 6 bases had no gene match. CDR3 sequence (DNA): TGTGCCAGCAGTTCTACGGGACAGTATAGCAATCAGCCCCAGCATTTT. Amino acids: CASSSTGQYSNQPQHF.

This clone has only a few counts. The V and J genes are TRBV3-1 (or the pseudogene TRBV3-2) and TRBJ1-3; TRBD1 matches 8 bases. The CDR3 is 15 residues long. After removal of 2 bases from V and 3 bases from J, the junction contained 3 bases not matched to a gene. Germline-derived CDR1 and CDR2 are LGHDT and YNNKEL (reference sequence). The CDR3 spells CASSQMTGVGNTIYF. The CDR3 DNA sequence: TGTGCCAGCAGCCAAATGACAGGGGTTGGAAACACCATATATTTT.

The CDR3 loop reads CASSPSTSGGSTDTQYF. CDR3 DNA: TGTGCCAGCTCACCGTCGACTAGCGGGGGGTCCACAGATACGCAGTATTTT. The chain joins TRBV18 to TRBJ2-3; 13 bases match TRBD2. Germline CDR1 is KGHSH and CDR2 is LQKENI. The CDR3 runs to 17 residues. After removal of 3 bases from V and 2 bases from J, the junction contained 5 bases not matched to a gene.

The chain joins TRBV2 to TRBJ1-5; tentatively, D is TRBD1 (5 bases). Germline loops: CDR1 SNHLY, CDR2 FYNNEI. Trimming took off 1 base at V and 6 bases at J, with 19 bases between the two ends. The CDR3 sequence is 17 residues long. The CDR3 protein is CASSEGAGRGLGQPQHF. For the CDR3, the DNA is TGTGCCAGCAGTGAAGGGGCAGGGAGGGGATTAGGTCAGCCCCAGCATTTT.

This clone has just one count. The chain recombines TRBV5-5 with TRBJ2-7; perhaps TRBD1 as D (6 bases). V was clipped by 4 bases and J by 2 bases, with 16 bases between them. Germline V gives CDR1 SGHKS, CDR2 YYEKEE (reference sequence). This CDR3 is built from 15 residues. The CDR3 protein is CASSAGDTQAYEQYF. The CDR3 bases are TGTGCCAGCAGCGCCGGGGACACACAAGCCTACGAGCAGTACTTC.

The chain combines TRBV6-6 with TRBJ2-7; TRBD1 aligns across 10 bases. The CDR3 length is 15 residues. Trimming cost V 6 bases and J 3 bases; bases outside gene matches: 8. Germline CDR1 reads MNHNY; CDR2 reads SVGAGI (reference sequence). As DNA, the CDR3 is TGTGCCAGCAGCAGTCCCGGGACAGGGGACTACGAGCAGTACTTC. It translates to CASSSPGTGDYEQYF.

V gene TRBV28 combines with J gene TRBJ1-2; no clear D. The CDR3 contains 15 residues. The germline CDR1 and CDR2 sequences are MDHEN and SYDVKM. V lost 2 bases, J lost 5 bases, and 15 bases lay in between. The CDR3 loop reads CASSLSGESVYGYTF. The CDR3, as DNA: TGTGCCAGCAGTTTAAGCGGGGAATCGGTTTATGGCTACACCTTC.

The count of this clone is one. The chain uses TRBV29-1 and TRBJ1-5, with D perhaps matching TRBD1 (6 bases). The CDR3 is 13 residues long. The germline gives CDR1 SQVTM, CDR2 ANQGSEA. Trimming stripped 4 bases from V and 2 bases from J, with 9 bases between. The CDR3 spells CSVAGARNQPQHF. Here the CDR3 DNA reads TGCAGCGTTGCAGGGGCACGCAATCAGCCCCAGCATTTT.